This T cell receptor (beta chain) derives from a study of CD8 T cells in Susac syndrome. Across the study: Blood was drawn from patients with Susac syndrome. At that point, they were therapy-naive, on corticosteroids, or on intravenous immunoglobulin alone.

The CDR3 loop spans 16 amino acids. V was shortened by 5 bases and J by 0 bases, with 16 bases between the two germline ends. Germline V gene data show CDR1 as MNHNS and CDR2 as SASEGT. When the RNA was reverse transcribed, random hexamers were used with an input of 0.5 to 1 ug. The TCR beta CDR3 was amplified by immunoSEQ multiplex PCR across 54 Vbeta, 13 Jbeta. TCRdb fed the immunoSEQ multiplex PCR reads into MiXCR, producing one record per CDR3 protein. Of 200,000 or so distinct CDR3 sequences listed, more than 85% were seen once; the top ten hold approximately 0.15%. CD8+ and CD4+ T cells taken from blood had their TCR beta sequenced.

The sequencing sample was made of CD8+ T cells from PBMCs. The clonotype comes from a human donor with Susac syndrome. The chain recombines TRBV6-1 with TRBJ1-1; possibly TRBD1 for D (6 bases). The CDR3 reads CASSPPRGTLNTEAFF. The CDR3 DNA reads TGTGCCAGCAGTCCTCCGAGGGGGACGTTGAACACTGAAGCTTTCTTT.